This section outlines one T cell receptor (beta chain) sequence together with its context. Its specificity is not known. The sample comes from a study of Graves' ophthalmopathy and Graves' hyperthyroidism. Regarding the study as a whole: From stable hyperthyroidism, ophthalmopathy was separated by a 13-signature model with just over 85% sensitivity and less than 82% specificity. Most thyroid-expanded clonotypes exceeding 0.001 frequency were also found in blood.

Scientists amplified the TCR beta CDR3 regions from RNA transcripts. An initial RT-PCR round employing HTBI primers preceded a second-round multiplex PCR. TCRdb fed the multiplex PCR reads into MiXCR, producing one record per CDR3 protein. Of around 1.1 million distinct CDR3 sequences in the sample, about 36% were seen once. Germline loops: CDR1 SGDLS, CDR2 YYNGEE. The CDR3 totals 15 residues. V was clipped by 0 bases and J by 2 bases, with 12 bases between them. Exclusion criteria comprised other autoimmune diseases, uncontrolled infections, pregnancy or lactation in patients. Clinicians made diagnoses from clinical symptoms, serum thyroxine, TRAb, thyroid ultrasound and orbital computed tomography.

This chain joins TRBV9 and TRBJ2-7, with D perhaps TRBD1 (7 bases). The TCR comes from an adult man with Graves' hyperthyroidism. The material sequenced was peripheral blood or thyroid tissue (not recorded which). The CDR3 bases are TGTGCCAGCAGCGTAGGGCGGGACAGCCCCTACGAGCAGTACTTC. This sequence encodes CASSVGRDSPYEQYF.